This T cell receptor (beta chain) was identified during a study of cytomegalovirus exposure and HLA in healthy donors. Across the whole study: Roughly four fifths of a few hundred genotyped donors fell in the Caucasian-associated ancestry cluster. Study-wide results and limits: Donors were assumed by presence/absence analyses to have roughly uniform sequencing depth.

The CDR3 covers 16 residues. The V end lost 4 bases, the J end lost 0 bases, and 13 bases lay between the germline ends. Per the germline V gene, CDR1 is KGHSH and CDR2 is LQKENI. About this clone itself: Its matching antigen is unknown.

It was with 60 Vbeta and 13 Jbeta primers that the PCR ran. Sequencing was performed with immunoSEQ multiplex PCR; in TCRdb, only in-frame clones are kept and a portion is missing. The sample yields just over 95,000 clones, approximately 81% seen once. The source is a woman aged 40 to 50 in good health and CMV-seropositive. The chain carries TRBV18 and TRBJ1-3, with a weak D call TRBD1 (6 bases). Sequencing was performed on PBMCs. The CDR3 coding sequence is TGTGCCAGCTCACTAAATGCAGGGGCCTCTGGAAACACCATATATTTT. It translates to CASSLNAGASGNTIYF.